Here is one T cell receptor (beta chain) with its context. As yet, its antigen is unknown. These data originate in a study of cytomegalovirus exposure and HLA in healthy donors. Overall study: Falling in the Caucasian-associated ancestry cluster were less than 85% of under 450 genotyped donors. Study findings and constraints: Whilst most TCR sequences proved rare, a subset of public TCRs occurred across many donors. There were some 150 TCR beta chains listed as cytomegalovirus-associated. Presence/absence analyses assumed roughly uniform sequencing depth across donors.

A multiplex PCR was run with 60 Vbeta primers and 13 Jbeta primers. The method was immunoSEQ multiplex PCR; TCRdb's version includes in-frame clones alone and lacks a portion of them. The profile shows tens of thousands of clones, more than 90% of them singletons. Trimming at V came to 2 bases and at J to 5 bases, leaving 11 bases not matched to a gene. The CDR3 loop spans 17 amino acids. Germline values: CDR1 MGHDK, CDR2 SYGVNS. The TCR originated in a woman between 18 and 29 years old in good health and CMV-seronegative. The chain employs TRBV25-1 and TRBJ2-3; 9 nucleotides match TRBD2. The source material was PBMCs. Here the CDR3 reads CASSEELAGVLGDTQYF. In DNA form, the CDR3 reads TGTGCCAGCAGTGAAGAATTAGCGGGGGTTCTGGGAGATACGCAGTATTTT.